These 10 T cell receptor beta chains came from one sample sequenced in a study of blood T cell repertoires in COVID-19. This table comes from immunoSEQ multiplex PCR, and its TCRdb copy is limited to in-frame clones, with some not included. Among 150,000 to 200,000 clones listed, 89% were seen once. What was sequenced was PBMCs or T cells enriched from blood (not recorded which). These receptors were obtained from a young woman who had recovered from COVID-19.

This clone was found a few times. The rearrangement uses TRBV27 and TRBJ2-7; D call uncertain. Trimming pared 2 bases from V and 6 bases from J, leaving 17 bases between. The CDR3 is made up of 15 amino acids. Germline assignment: CDR1 MNHEY and CDR2 SMNVEV (reference sequence). CDR3 bases: TGTGCCAGCAGTTTACCCCAGGCTCCCCTTTCCGAGCAGTACTTC. This sequence encodes CASSLPQAPLSEQYF.

The V gene is TRBV27, the J gene TRBJ2-1, with 8 bases aligning to TRBD2. Per germline, CDR1 MNHEY and CDR2 SMNVEV (reference sequence). The CDR3 has 15 amino acids. The junction had 3 bases not matched to a gene; V was cut back by 2 bases and J by 3 bases. The DNA of the CDR3 is TGTGCCAGCAGTTTAGGACTAGCCCTCTACAATGAGCAGTTCTTC. Its protein product is CASSLGLALYNEQFF.

With respect to this clone: The same CDR3 can be traced to other DNA sequences in this sample. CDR3 region: CASRGGATDTQYF. The CDR3 nucleotides are TGTGCCAGTAGGGGCGGGGCCACAGATACGCAGTATTTT. The rearrangement joins TRBV19 to TRBJ2-3, with D possibly matching TRBD2 (6 bases). CDR1 is LNHDA and CDR2 is SQIVND in the germline V gene (reference sequence). The V gene lost 6 bases and the J gene lost 2 bases, with 9 bases spanning the gap. The CDR3 extends over 13 amino acids.

The gene calls are TRBV18 and TRBJ2-7, with a weak D call TRBD2 (6 bases). Trimming took off 2 bases at V and 3 bases at J, with 14 bases between the two ends. Germline CDR1 and CDR2: KGHSH and LQKENI. CDR3 length: 15 residues. Written as DNA, the CDR3 is TGTGCCAGCTCACCAGGCTTAGGGACTTACTACGAGCAGTACTTC. This translates into CASSPGLGTYYEQYF.

The J gene is TRBJ2-7, the V gene TRBV3-1 (or the pseudogene TRBV3-2), with D perhaps matching TRBD2 (5 bases). The germline V and J ends were trimmed by 1 base and 2 bases, with 15 bases remaining between them. From germline, CDR1 is LGHDT and CDR2 YNNKEL (reference sequence). The CDR3 has 16 amino acids. CDR3 bases: TGTGCCAGCAGCCAAGGGGGAGCTTTCCTCCCCTACGAGCAGTACTTC. Amino acid sequence: CASSQGGAFLPYEQYF.

The chain recombines TRBV6-4 with TRBJ1-5; D is ambiguous. The CDR3 loop spans 14 amino acids. Deletions cut 5 bases from V and 0 bases from J, with 8 bases between. From germline, CDR1 is MRHNA and CDR2 SNTAGT. CDR3 sequence reads: CASSTTASNQPQHF. CDR3 bases: TGTGCCAGCAGTACCACAGCTAGCAATCAGCCCCAGCATTTT.

This chain joins TRBV15 and TRBJ2-1; 11 positions agree with TRBD1. The V gene end was trimmed by 0 bases and the J gene end by 6 bases; junction bases not matched to a gene: 4. Germline V CDR1 and CDR2: LNHNV, YYDKDF (reference sequence). This CDR3 contains 16 residues. For the CDR3, the DNA is TGTGCCACCAGCAGAGACCCCGGGACAGGGGGCAATGAGCAGTTCTTC. This translates into CATSRDPGTGGNEQFF.

There are a few counts of this clone. The chain joins TRBV27 to TRBJ2-3, with 7 bases lining up with TRBD2. V lost 0 bases to trimming and J lost 2 bases; unmatched junction nucleotides: 8. The germline gives CDR1 MNHEY, CDR2 SMNVEV (reference sequence). The CDR3 is 17 residues long. The DNA of the CDR3 is TGTGCCAGCAGTTTATCATTAGCGGCGGGGGTCACAGATACGCAGTATTTT. Translation: CASSLSLAAGVTDTQYF.

The chain combines TRBV2 with TRBJ2-7, with D perhaps matching TRBD2 (5 bases). From germline, CDR1 is SNHLY and CDR2 FYNNEI. V lost 8 bases and J 3 bases, leaving 14 bases between the germline ends. The CDR3 has 13 residues. The CDR3 DNA follows: TGTGCCAGCGCCGGGATAACGGTCTACGAGCAGTACTTC. Translation: CASAGITVYEQYF.

DNA of the CDR3: TGTGCCAGCAGTCCACTCACAGGATTAGCGGGAGGGGCCGGGGAGCTGTTTTTT. Translation: CASSPLTGLAGGAGELFF. The gene calls are TRBV27 and TRBJ2-2, with 11 nucleotides matching TRBD2. V dropped 5 bases and J dropped 6; count of bases not matched to a gene: 14. This CDR3 spans 18 amino acids. The germline V gene encodes CDR1 MNHEY and CDR2 SMNVEV (reference sequence).